The following is a T cell receptor beta chain sequence with its context. Its antigen is not known. The data derive from a study of T cell responses to AZD1222 COVID-19 vaccine. The method was immunoSEQ multiplex PCR; TCRdb's version includes in-frame clones alone and lacks a portion of them. The data show approximately 150,000 clones, approximately 94% seen once. CDR1 MNHEY and CDR2 SMNVEV come from the germline V gene (reference sequence). CDR3 size: 16 residues. V shed 5 bases and J shed 3 bases, with 19 bases lying between them. Combined were second doses at about 4 or about 12 weeks. Findings and limits, study-wide: White British donors predominated, females outnumbered males, and clonal diversity was possibly underestimated. Repertoires were sampled only after the peak T cell response.

The chain employs TRBV27 and TRBJ1-1; tentatively, D is TRBD1 (6 bases). The sequencing here drew on peripheral blood, taken 28 days after the second AZD1222 dose. The TCR comes from an adult who received the AZD1222 COVID-19 vaccine. The CDR3 nucleotides are TGTGCCAGCAGTATCCTCAACAGGGTAGGAGACACTGAAGCTTTCTTT. Its translation: CASSILNRVGDTEAFF.